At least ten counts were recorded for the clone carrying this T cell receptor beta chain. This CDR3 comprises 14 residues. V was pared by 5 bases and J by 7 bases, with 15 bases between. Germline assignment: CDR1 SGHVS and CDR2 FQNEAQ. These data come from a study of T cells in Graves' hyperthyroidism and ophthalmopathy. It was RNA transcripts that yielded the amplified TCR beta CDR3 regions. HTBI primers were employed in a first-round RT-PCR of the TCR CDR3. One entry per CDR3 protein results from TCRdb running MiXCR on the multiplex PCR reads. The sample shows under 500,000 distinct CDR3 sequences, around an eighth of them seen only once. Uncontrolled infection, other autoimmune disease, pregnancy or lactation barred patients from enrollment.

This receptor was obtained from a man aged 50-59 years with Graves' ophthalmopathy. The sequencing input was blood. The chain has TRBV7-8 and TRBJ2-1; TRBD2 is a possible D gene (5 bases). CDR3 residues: CASSPPLVTNEQFF. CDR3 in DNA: TGTGCCAGCAGCCCTCCACTAGTTACAAATGAGCAGTTCTTC.